The 14 T cell receptor beta chains below all came from one sample that was sequenced in a study of blood T cells in healthy people across ages. The authors ran a second PCR of 7 to 11 cycles using a sample-barcoded 5' primer and a J-beta primer mix. One entry per CDR3 protein, called by TCRdb with MiXCR from the 5' RACE reads. The table has hundreds of thousands of distinct CDR3 sequences, 25% seen once. The same specimen was also included in a second study, on T cells of mothers and their children.

The sample was blood. These receptors all stem from a boy between 10 and 17 years old in good health.

The V and J genes are TRBV12-3 or TRBV12-4 and TRBJ1-4; D is possibly TRBD1 (5 bases). Trimming took 6 bases from V and 6 from J, leaving 14 bases between them. The CDR3 sequence is 14 residues long. The CDR3 sequence is CASRYRGVDEKLFF. The CDR3 DNA reads TGTGCCAGCAGGTATCGGGGGGTTGATGAAAAACTGTTTTTT.

This clonotype was found a few times. The chain couples TRBV12-3 or TRBV12-4 to TRBJ2-7; 8 nucleotides align to TRBD1. The CDR3 runs 13 residues. V lost 5 bases to trimming and J lost 2 bases; unmatched junction nucleotides: 2. The CDR3 reads CASSQQGAYEQYF. The CDR3 coding sequence is TGTGCCAGCAGTCAACAGGGGGCCTACGAGCAGTACTTC.

The CDR3 DNA is TGTGCCAGCAGCTTAGTTGGCGGGGGGGCCGGAACGCAGTATTTT. This codes for CASSLVGGGAGTQYF. The chain joins TRBV7-2 to TRBJ2-3; 9 positions agree with TRBD2. Losses at the gene ends were 1 base for V and 9 bases for J; bases not matched to a gene: 8. In germline, CDR1 is SGHTA, CDR2 FQGNSA. This CDR3 region has 15 residues.

This sequence joins TRBV20-1 and TRBJ2-1; the D gene could be TRBD1 or TRBD2 (5 bases each). The better agreement between TRBJ2-5 and the DNA end casts doubt on the J call. The germline CDR1 and CDR2 sequences are DFQATT and SNEGSKA (reference sequence). CDR3 size: 13 residues. CDR3 loop: CSAREGTKETQYF. CDR3 nucleotides: TGCAGTGCTAGAGAGGGGACCAAAGAGACCCAGTACTTC.

This chain joins TRBV6-2 or TRBV6-3 and TRBJ2-5, with D possibly TRBD1 on 6 matching bases. This CDR3 is built from 14 residues. Germline V lookup: CDR1 MNHEY, CDR2 SVGEGT. V was clipped by 6 bases and J by 5 bases, with 16 bases between them. The CDR3 spells CASRGMGAAETQYF. CDR3 bases: TGTGCCAGCAGGGGAATGGGGGCGGCGGAGACCCAGTACTTC.

The rearrangement joins TRBV3-1 to TRBJ1-6; 10 nucleotides align to TRBD1. The germline V gene encodes CDR1 LGHDT and CDR2 YNNKEL (reference sequence). V lost 2 bases, J lost 10 bases, and 8 bases stayed unmatched. The CDR3 runs 16 residues. CDR3: CASSQSGTGAQSPLHF. In DNA, the CDR3 is TGTGCCAGCAGCCAAAGTGGGACAGGGGCGCAGTCACCCCTCCACTTT.

This clonotype occurred a few times. The chain combines TRBV10-3 with TRBJ2-2; TRBD1 matches 7 bases. CDR1 and CDR2 from the germline V gene are ENHRY and SYGVKD. This CDR3 is built from 15 residues. Losses at the gene ends were 6 bases for V and 0 bases for J; bases not matched to a gene: 4. The CDR3 nucleotides read TGTGCCATCAGCACCGGGACAGCGAACACCGGGGAGCTGTTTTTT. Its translation: CAISTGTANTGELFF.

The sample holds a few counts of this clonotype. CDR3: CASSIYRDSPLHF. DNA of the CDR3: TGTGCCAGCAGTATATACAGGGATTCACCCCTCCACTTT. V is TRBV11-1 and J is TRBJ1-6, with D perhaps TRBD1 (6 bases). From germline, CDR1 is SGHAT and CDR2 FQDESV (reference sequence). The CDR3 consists of 13 residues. Trimming took off 6 bases at V and 8 bases at J, with 11 bases between the two ends. Full variable domain (missing parts from reference TRBV11-1 and TRBJ1-6): EAEVAQSPRYKITEKSQAVAFWCDPISGHATLYWYRQILGQGPELLVQFQDESVVDDSQLPKDRFSAERLKGVDSTLKIQPAELGDSAMYLCASSIYRDSPLHFGNGTRLTVT.

V usage is TRBV6-5 and J usage is TRBJ1-2, with a weak D call TRBD1 (6 bases). The V gene's germline CDR1 is MNHEY and CDR2 SVGAGI. The CDR3 covers 15 residues. V was clipped by 6 bases and J by 5 bases, with 19 bases between them. CDR3 residues: CASSRGSQGPYGYTF. CDR3 DNA: TGTGCCAGCAGCCGAGGCTCCCAGGGGCCATATGGCTACACCTTC.

A word on this clonotype: At one of its ends the junction is not consistent with the germline gene, which may arise from a read error. The V gene is TRBV7-9, the J gene TRBJ1-1, with D uncertain. The V gene's germline CDR1 is SEHNR and CDR2 FQNEAQ (reference sequence). The CDR3 contains 15 residues. This CDR3 is CSSSLWQAGLGLAFF. The CDR3 DNA reads TGTTCCAGCAGCTTATGGCAGGCAGGACTAGGACTAGCTTTCTTT.

In its sample, this clonotype was seen a few times. The rearrangement joins TRBV20-1 to TRBJ2-7, with unresolved D. The CDR3 is 15 residues long. Deletions cut 0 bases from V and 0 bases from J, with 12 bases between. Per germline, CDR1 DFQATT and CDR2 SNEGSKA (reference sequence). CDR3 loop: CSARDPSASSYEQYF. CDR3 bases: TGCAGTGCTAGAGATCCCAGCGCAAGCTCCTACGAGCAGTACTTC.

The chain joins TRBV3-1 to TRBJ2-5, with D perhaps matching TRBD2 (5 bases). Germline V gene data show CDR1 as LGHDT and CDR2 as YNNKEL (reference sequence). The V and J ends lost 4 bases and 5 bases respectively, with 17 bases between them. The CDR3 is 15 amino acids. As DNA, the CDR3 is TGTGCCAGCAGCCGATTCTCGGGGAATCGGGAGACCCAGTACTTC. This gives the protein CASSRFSGNRETQYF.

The chain couples TRBV29-1 to TRBJ1-1; D perhaps matches TRBD1 (6 bases). V shed 6 bases and J shed 1 base, with 15 bases lying between them. In germline, CDR1 is SQVTM, CDR2 ANQGSEA. The CDR3 length is 14 residues. The CDR3 here is CSVIQGIANTEAFF. CDR3 nucleotides: TGCAGCGTGATACAGGGTATCGCGAACACTGAAGCTTTCTTT.

The rearrangement joins TRBV24-1 to TRBJ1-1; D gene unclear. This CDR3 comprises 14 residues. CDR1 and CDR2 (germline): KGHDR, SFDVKD. V gave up 4 bases and J gave up 8 bases, with 16 bases separating them. The CDR3, as DNA: TGTGCCACCAGTGAGGGCCCGGGAATTACGGAAGCTTTCTTT. Amino acids: CATSEGPGITEAFF.